The next 7 T cell receptor beta chains were all read from a single sample in a study of T-cell memory formation after mild COVID-19. TCRdb independently ran MiXCR on the 5' RACE reads; one entry per CDR3 protein. Counted here are hundreds of thousands of distinct CDR3 sequences, roughly 25% occurring once; the ten biggest clones make up under 15%. Material: PBMCs or a T cell subset sorted from them (not recorded which). These TCRs come from an adult woman who had mild COVID-19 (a few samples of this study predate the infection). Cell type and time point are not known.

This clonotype was counted between two and nine times. V is TRBV5-6 and J is TRBJ2-5; TRBD2 matches 8 bases. CDR1 SGHDT and CDR2 YYEEEE come from the germline V gene. The V and J ends lost 0 bases and 1 base, in that order; junction bases with no gene match: 8. The CDR3 extends over 17 amino acids. As DNA, the CDR3 is TGTGCCAGCAGCTTGGGATTGCGGGGGGCCGGCCAAGAGACCCAGTACTTC. The encoded protein is CASSLGLRGAGQETQYF.

In this sample, this clonotype turned up a few times. The chain employs TRBV10-3 and TRBJ1-2; maybe TRBD1 (6 bases). The CDR3 loop spans 12 amino acids. V was clipped by 4 bases and J by 7 bases, with 10 bases between them. Germline V lookup: CDR1 ENHRY, CDR2 SYGVKD. CDR3 protein: CAISVRTVGYTF. The DNA of the CDR3 is TGTGCCATCAGTGTGCGGACAGTTGGCTACACCTTC.

This chain uses TRBV24-1 with TRBJ2-5, with D unclear. Germline V CDR1 and CDR2: KGHDR, SFDVKD. Trimming took off 0 bases at V and 5 bases at J, with 3 bases between the two ends. This CDR3 is built from 12 residues. As DNA, the CDR3 is TGTGCCACCAGTGATTTGTTGGAGACCCAGTACTTC. Translation: CATSDLLETQYF.

This clonotype has a handful of counts. V and J are TRBV9 and TRBJ1-2; 8 positions agree with TRBD1. The V gene end was trimmed by 3 bases and the J gene end by 7 bases; junction bases not matched to a gene: 8. Per germline, CDR1 SGDLS and CDR2 YYNGEE. This CDR3 is 14 amino acids long. DNA of the CDR3: TGTGCCAGCAGCGCCGGACAGGGAGGAGGTGGCTACACCTTC. Translated: CASSAGQGGGGYTF.

In its sample, this clonotype was seen a few times. A read error may be the cause here, since a much bigger clone is one base away. The V and J genes are TRBV5-1 and TRBJ2-5; 7 nucleotides agree with TRBD2. Germline CDR1 is SGHRS and CDR2 is YFSETQ. CDR3 length equals 15 residues. CDR3 residues: CASSAAGGLQETQCF. CDR3 bases: TGCGCCAGCAGCGCAGCCGGGGGACTACAAGAGACCCAGTGCTTC.

The DNA of the CDR3 is TGTGCCAGCAGCCTACTAGCGGGAGGTTATGGGGATGAGCAGTTCTTC. Its protein product is CASSLLAGGYGDEQFF. The chain has TRBV11-2 and TRBJ2-1; 12 nucleotides match TRBD2. This CDR3 spans 16 amino acids. Germline loops: CDR1 SGHAT, CDR2 FQNNGV. The J segment lost 8 bases and the V segment lost 5 bases, leaving 10 bases of the junction unmatched.

This rearrangement joins TRBV5-1 to TRBJ2-3; TRBD2 aligns across 9 bases. Germline CDR1 reads SGHRS; CDR2 reads YFSETQ. The CDR3 is 18 amino acids. V dropped 1 base and J dropped 1; count of bases not matched to a gene: 10. CDR3 protein: CASSLKVAGGPGTDTQYF. In DNA form, the CDR3 reads TGCGCCAGCAGCTTGAAAGTGGCGGGGGGGCCGGGCACAGATACGCAGTATTTT.